These 25 T cell receptor beta chains came from one sample sequenced in a study of T-cell reconstitution after alpha-beta-depleted transplantation in children. Unique molecular identifiers were incorporated into the prepared TCRbeta library. MiXCR, run by TCRdb on the PCR reads, gives a single entry per CDR3 protein. The repertoire holds around 670,000 distinct CDR3 sequences, with about 12% as singletons. Sample: PBMCs, taken before TCRalphabeta/CD19-depleted stem cell transplant. These receptors were taken from a girl aged 2-10 years with congenital amegakaryocytic thrombocytopenia, due to receive a stem cell transplant.

This clonotype was detected ten times or more. The chain has TRBV7-8 and TRBJ2-5; D is unclear. CDR1 is SGHVS and CDR2 is FQNEAQ in the germline V gene. Trimming left V 2 bases short and J 0 bases short, with 16 bases between. The CDR3 has 17 residues. The chain's CDR3 is CASSLPDPWLYQETQYF. In nucleotides, the CDR3 is TGTGCCAGCAGCTTACCCGATCCCTGGCTATACCAAGAGACCCAGTACTTC.

DNA for the CDR3: TGTGCCAGTAATTGGGGGACTAGCGGATACAATGAGCAGTTCTTC. This gives the protein CASNWGTSGYNEQFF. The rearrangement links TRBV12-3 or TRBV12-4 to TRBJ2-1; 11 bases fit TRBD2. With V trimmed by 9 bases and J by 4 bases, 8 bases remained unmatched. The CDR3 runs 15 residues.

In its sample, this clonotype was seen many times. This chain connects TRBV20-1 to TRBJ2-3; D gene ambiguous. The CDR3 is made up of 12 amino acids. Germline V CDR1 and CDR2: DFQATT, SNEGSKA (reference sequence). The ends were cut back, 0 bases at V and 8 bases at J, with 9 bases in the middle. The CDR3 DNA sequence: TGCAGTGCTAGAGATTTAGGCGGTACGCAGTATTTT. It encodes CSARDLGGTQYF.

This clonotype has more than one count but fewer than ten. J is TRBJ1-5 and V is TRBV12-3 or TRBV12-4; D might be TRBD1 (5 bases). This CDR3 is built from 14 residues. V lost 6 bases, J lost 5 bases, and 14 bases lay in between. CDR3 sequence (DNA): TGTGCCAGCAGCCCCCCCTGGGGGGATCAGCCCCAGCATTTT. Amino acids: CASSPPWGDQPQHF.

V usage is TRBV12-3 or TRBV12-4 and J usage is TRBJ1-2; TRBD1 is a possible D gene (5 bases). V dropped 10 bases and J dropped 5 bases, with 20 bases sitting between them. The CDR3 is made up of 14 amino acids. The DNA of the CDR3 is TGTGCCACCCTGGACAACTCGATCTTATATGGCTACACCTTC. The encoded protein is CATLDNSILYGYTF.

This clonotype was found many times. CDR3 in amino acids: CSASRRGLEGAFF. In nucleotides, the CDR3 is TGCAGTGCTAGTCGCAGAGGTCTTGAGGGAGCTTTCTTT. The chain combines TRBV20-1 with TRBJ1-1; no definite D call. Trimming took off 3 bases at V and 10 bases at J, with 18 bases between the two ends. The germline V gene encodes CDR1 DFQATT and CDR2 SNEGSKA (reference sequence). CDR3 length: 13 amino acids.

This clonotype showed up many times. The chain's CDR3 is CASSPLDEQFF. The CDR3 DNA sequence: TGTGCCAGCAGCCCCTTGGATGAGCAGTTCTTC. The gene calls are TRBV12-3 or TRBV12-4 and TRBJ2-1; D not resolved. V was trimmed by 6 bases and J by 8 bases, leaving 8 bases between them. The CDR3 loop spans 11 amino acids.

V is TRBV6-1 and J is TRBJ2-6; D is ambiguous. The CDR3 consists of 16 residues. Trimming shortened V by 7 bases and J by 1 base, and 14 bases separated the two germline ends. Germline CDR1 MNHNS, CDR2 SASEGT. CDR3 in amino acids: CASTLTGSSGANVLTF. CDR3 DNA sequence: TGTGCCAGCACCTTGACTGGTAGTTCTGGGGCCAACGTCCTGACTTTC.

Note on this clonotype: The junction does not match germline at one end; this may be a read error. The CDR3, as DNA: TGCTGTGCTAGGGGTGATGCGGGAGTATCGGCCACTGGGCAGTTCTTC. It encodes CCARGDAGVSATGQFF. This sequence joins TRBV20-1 and TRBJ2-1, with 7 bases lining up with TRBD2. Germline CDR1 reads DFQATT; CDR2 reads SNEGSKA (reference sequence). CDR3 size: 16 residues.

V and J are TRBV12-3 or TRBV12-4 and TRBJ1-2; D not certain. CDR3 length: 13 amino acids. Trimming took 6 bases from V and 8 from J, leaving 16 bases between them. CDR3 DNA sequence: TGTGCCAGCAGCGAAGGTCCCGGGTGGGGCTACACCTTC. It yields the protein CASSEGPGWGYTF.

At least ten counts were recorded for this clonotype. This sequence joins TRBV5-1 and TRBJ2-3; 8 bases are a match to TRBD2. V dropped 4 bases and J dropped 3; count of bases not matched to a gene: 10. CDR1 and CDR2 (germline): SGHRS, YFSETQ. This CDR3 contains 16 residues. CDR3 sequence (DNA): TGCGCCAGCAGCCCCTTTAGCGGGACCGGGACAGATACGCAGTATTTT. Its translation is CASSPFSGTGTDTQYF.

V is TRBV2 and J is TRBJ2-3; D gene uncertain. CDR1 is SNHLY, CDR2 FYNNEI, per germline. The CDR3 is 12 amino acids. The ends were cut back, 2 bases at V and 4 bases at J, with 4 bases in the middle. The CDR3 reads CASSERPDTQYF. The CDR3 nucleotides read TGTGCCAGCAGTGAACGGCCAGATACGCAGTATTTT.

This clonotype was observed a handful of times. The chain employs TRBV2 and TRBJ2-7, with 9 bases matching TRBD2. The CDR3 is 13 residues long. Trimming at V came to 8 bases and at J to 6 bases, leaving 8 bases not matched to a gene. CDR1 is SNHLY, CDR2 FYNNEI, per germline. In DNA, the CDR3 is TGTGCCAGCGCGGGGCTAGCGGGAAGCGAGCAGTACTTC. This encodes CASAGLAGSEQYF.

This clonotype turned up a few times. The CDR3 coding sequence is TGTGCCAGCAGAGGGACAGGAGGGATAGCCGCAGAGCAGTTCTTC. It yields the protein CASRGTGGIAAEQFF. The V call is TRBV6-1, the J call TRBJ2-1; 8 bases agree with TRBD1. With V trimmed by 6 bases and J by 10 bases, 14 bases remained unmatched. Germline V gene sequence: CDR1 MNHNS, CDR2 SASEGT. CDR3 length: 15 amino acids.

This clonotype came up many times. The genes are TRBV5-1 and TRBJ2-1; no clear D gene. There are 17 residues in the CDR3. Germline loops: CDR1 SGHRS, CDR2 YFSETQ. V shed 4 bases and J shed 3 bases, with 20 bases lying between them. The CDR3 DNA reads as TGCGCCAGCAGCCCCGTGGGGTACCCTCTAATCTACAATGAGCAGTTCTTC. It translates to CASSPVGYPLIYNEQFF. The full variable domain, in which reference TRBV5-1 and TRBJ2-1 provide the parts outside the CDR3, is KAGVTQTPRYLIKTRGQQVTLSCSPISGHRSVSWYQQTPGQGLQFLFEYFSETQRNKGNFPGRFSGRQFSNSRSEMNVSTLELGDSALYLCASSPVGYPLIYNEQFFGPGTRLTVL.

This clonotype came up a few times. The chain employs TRBV11-2 and TRBJ2-1; TRBD2 is a possible D gene (6 bases). The CDR3 runs to 13 residues. V lost 2 bases and J 9 bases, leaving 11 bases between the germline ends. CDR1 SGHAT and CDR2 FQNNGV come from the germline V gene. CDR3: CASSLMLAVEQFF. The CDR3 DNA follows: TGTGCCAGCAGCTTAATGTTAGCGGTTGAGCAGTTCTTC.

At least ten counts were recorded for this clonotype. The chain recombines TRBV5-1 with TRBJ2-2; possibly TRBD1 for D (6 bases). This CDR3 has 15 amino acids. V was shortened by 5 bases and J by 6 bases, with 17 bases between the two germline ends. Germline lookup yields CDR1 SGHRS and CDR2 YFSETQ. For the CDR3, the DNA is TGCGCCAGCAGACCTACAGGGACCCCAGCCGGGGAGCTGTTTTTT. It encodes CASRPTGTPAGELFF.

This clonotype was seen more than once but under ten times. The chain recombines TRBV29-1 with TRBJ2-1, with 9 bases aligning to TRBD2. The CDR3 is 14 residues long. In germline, CDR1 is SQVTM, CDR2 ANQGSEA. J gave up 2 bases and V 6 bases, and 5 bases lay outside the gene matches. CDR3 in amino acids: CSVGAGGAYNEQFF. The CDR3 bases are TGCAGCGTGGGGGCGGGAGGGGCCTACAATGAGCAGTTCTTC.

This clonotype turned up a few times. The chain is built from TRBV20-1 and TRBJ2-3; 7 nucleotides align to TRBD1. This CDR3 is 15 amino acids long. Per germline, CDR1 DFQATT and CDR2 SNEGSKA (reference sequence). The V gene end was trimmed by 5 bases and the J gene end by 1 base; junction bases not matched to a gene: 9. The CDR3 reads CSADPTGTGTDTQYF. The CDR3 DNA reads as TGCAGTGCTGACCCGACAGGGACGGGCACAGATACGCAGTATTTT.

The CDR3 sequence is CASSSPAGTAYGYTF. The CDR3 nucleotides read TGTGCCAGCAGTTCTCCCGCCGGGACAGCCTATGGCTACACCTTC. This chain uses TRBV12-3 or TRBV12-4 with TRBJ1-2; TRBD1 matches 7 bases. Trimming took 4 bases from V and 4 from J; bases not matched to a gene: 9. CDR3 size: 15 residues.

CDR3 sequence reads: CASSQVQGLAGYNEQFF. In DNA, the CDR3 is TGTGCCAGCAGCCAAGTGCAGGGACTAGCGGGATACAATGAGCAGTTCTTC. The chain uses TRBV3-1 and TRBJ2-1; TRBD2 matches at 13 bases. The trim removed 1 base at V and 4 bases at J, leaving 4 bases unmatched. The CDR3 extends over 17 amino acids. The germline CDR1 and CDR2 sequences are LGHDT and YNNKEL (reference sequence).

This clonotype was picked up many times. The chain joins TRBV5-1 to TRBJ2-1, with a possible D match to TRBD2 (6 bases). The CDR3 loop spans 16 amino acids. Trimming took off 0 bases at V and 1 base at J, with 11 bases between the two ends. Per germline, CDR1 SGHRS and CDR2 YFSETQ. The CDR3 loop reads CASSLAGTLSYNEQFF. The CDR3 region has the DNA TGCGCCAGCAGCTTGGCGGGGACTCTGTCCTACAATGAGCAGTTCTTC.

This clonotype was picked up many times. The chain combines TRBV7-9 with TRBJ2-6, with unresolved D. Trimming removed 1 base at V and 0 bases at J, with 4 bases between. CDR1 is SEHNR, CDR2 FQNEAQ, per germline (reference sequence). The CDR3 is 15 amino acids. This CDR3 reads CASSLENSGANVLTF. In DNA, the CDR3 is TGTGCCAGCAGCTTAGAGAACTCTGGGGCCAACGTCCTGACTTTC.

The chain is built from TRBV20-1 and TRBJ2-1; 8 bases line up with TRBD2. V lost 5 bases and J lost 6; bases outside the gene matches: 9. The CDR3 has 14 residues. CDR1 is DFQATT and CDR2 is SNEGSKA in the germline V gene (reference sequence). This CDR3 reads CSAGSRGGGNEQFF. CDR3 bases: TGCAGTGCTGGATCCCGGGGGGGGGGCAATGAGCAGTTCTTC.

This sequence joins TRBV5-1 and TRBJ2-7; D is unclear. Deletions cut 3 bases from V and 5 bases from J, with 15 bases between. Germline assignment: CDR1 SGHRS and CDR2 YFSETQ. This CDR3 comprises 14 residues. The CDR3 protein is CASSSQRQMDEQYF. The CDR3 bases are TGCGCCAGCAGCTCCCAACGGCAAATGGACGAGCAGTACTTC. The entire variable domain, with the rest obtained from reference TRBV5-1 and TRBJ2-7, is as follows: KAGVTQTPRYLIKTRGQQVTLSCSPISGHRSVSWYQQTPGQGLQFLFEYFSETQRNKGNFPGRFSGRQFSNSRSEMNVSTLELGDSALYLCASSSQRQMDEQYFGPGTRLTVT.